This paragraph covers one TCR beta chain sequence. This entry is derived from a study of blood T cell repertoires in COVID-19. About the research overall: Italy, Spain and the United States were the sources of the convalescent and acute COVID-19 samples. Sample material is recorded as cDNA or gDNA derived from T cells, B-cell-depleted T cells, or PBMCs.

Original handling: Estimated nucleated cell counts came from reference gene primer amplification. The repertoire was sequenced with immunoSEQ multiplex PCR; TCRdb's copy has only in-frame clones and lacks some. V, J and clone size reflect that table, while D and trimming were determined from the DNA. Of about 80,000 clones listed, 82% are singletons. Sequenced material: peripheral blood. The clonotype was recovered from an elderly man with acute or convalescent COVID-19.

CDR3 in amino acids: CASSQDPATNEKLFF. CDR3 nucleotide sequence: TGCGCCAGCAGCCAAGATCCTGCAACTAATGAAAAACTGTTTTTT. The chain combines TRBV4-1 with TRBJ1-4; unclear D gene. This CDR3 is built from 15 residues. The germline CDR1 and CDR2 sequences are MGHRA and YSYEKL. Trimming took 0 bases from V and 0 from J, leaving 5 bases between them.